Sequencing of this T cell receptor beta chain was carried out in a study of blood T cell repertoires in COVID-19. Study-level background: The origin of the acute and convalescent COVID-19 samples was the United States, Italy and Spain. Sample material is recorded as cDNA or gDNA derived from T cells, B-cell-depleted T cells, or PBMCs.

The CDR3 covers 15 residues. The V and J ends lost 0 bases and 4 bases respectively, with 11 bases between them. Per germline, CDR1 SGDLS and CDR2 YYNGEE. In the authors' methods: Amplified reference gene primers provided the basis for estimating nucleated cell counts. The table came from immunoSEQ multiplex PCR; TCRdb's copy has only in-frame clones and leaves some out. V, J and clone size are taken as reported in that table, and D and trimming were inferred from the DNA itself. The table has about 73,000 clones, under 90% seen once. The J gene is TRBJ2-1, the V gene TRBV9, with unresolved D. The sample taken for sequencing was peripheral blood. This sequence originates from a woman aged 60 to 75 with acute or convalescent COVID-19. CDR3 nucleotide sequence: TGTGCCAGCAGCGTAGAAGGTCTAGATTACAATGAGCAGTTCTTC. Residues: CASSVEGLDYNEQFF.